The present TCR beta chain was sequenced within a study of identical twins. Whole-study results and caveats: Within cord blood, abundant beta clonotypes carried fewer insertions, but memory repertoires showed no such trend. Analyses of zero insertions could, in part, be confounded by invariant MAIT and iNKT cells.

All donors were healthy Caucasians. Points on this clonotype: What it binds is not known.

The germline V gene encodes CDR1 SGHNT and CDR2 YENEEA. The V gene lost 5 bases and the J gene lost 3 bases, with 7 bases spanning the gap. The CDR3 spans 13 residues. A universal primer site was incorporated via template switching, and the cDNA contained unique molecular identifiers. TCRdb processed the 5' RACE reads anew with MiXCR; each CDR3 protein has one entry. In the table there are fewer than 250,000 distinct CDR3 sequences, about 7.5% of which are singletons. The data also belong to a second study, concerning yellow fever vaccine responses in identical twins.

Specimen: CD8+ T cells sorted from blood. This rearrangement joins TRBV11-3 to TRBJ2-2, with D uncertain. The receptor was isolated from a woman under 30 in good health. The CDR3 DNA reads TGTGCCAGCAGCCCGGGCTACACCGGGGAGCTGTTTTTT. Amino acid sequence: CASSPGYTGELFF.